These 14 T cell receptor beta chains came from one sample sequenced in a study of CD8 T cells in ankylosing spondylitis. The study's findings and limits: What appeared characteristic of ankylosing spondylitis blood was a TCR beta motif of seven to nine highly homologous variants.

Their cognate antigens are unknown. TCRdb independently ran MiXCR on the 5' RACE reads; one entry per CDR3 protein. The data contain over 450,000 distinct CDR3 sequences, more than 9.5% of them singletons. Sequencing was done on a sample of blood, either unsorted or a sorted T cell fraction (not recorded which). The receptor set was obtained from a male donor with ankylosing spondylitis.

The CDR3 nucleotides read TGCGCCAGCAGCTTGCCTACAGGGGGGTTGACTGAAGCTTTCTTT. It is translated as CASSLPTGGLTEAFF. The chain recombines TRBV5-1 with TRBJ1-1, with 8 bases aligning to TRBD1. CDR1 is SGHRS, CDR2 YFSETQ, per germline. V shed 1 base, J shed 5 bases, and the junction held 7 bases outside the gene matches. The CDR3 consists of 15 residues.

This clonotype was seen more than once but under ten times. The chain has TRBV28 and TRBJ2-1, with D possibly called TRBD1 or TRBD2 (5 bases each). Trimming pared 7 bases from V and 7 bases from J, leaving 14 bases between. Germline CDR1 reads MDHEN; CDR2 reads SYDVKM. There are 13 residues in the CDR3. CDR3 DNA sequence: TGTGCCAGCATGAGGGGCGGACGTAATGAGCAGTTCTTC. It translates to CASMRGGRNEQFF.

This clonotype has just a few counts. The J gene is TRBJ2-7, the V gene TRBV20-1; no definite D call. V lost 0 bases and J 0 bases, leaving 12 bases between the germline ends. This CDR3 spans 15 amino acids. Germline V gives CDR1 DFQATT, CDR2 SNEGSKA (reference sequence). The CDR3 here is CSARDPEAISYEQYF. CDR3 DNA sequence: TGCAGTGCTAGAGATCCGGAAGCCATCTCCTACGAGCAGTACTTC.

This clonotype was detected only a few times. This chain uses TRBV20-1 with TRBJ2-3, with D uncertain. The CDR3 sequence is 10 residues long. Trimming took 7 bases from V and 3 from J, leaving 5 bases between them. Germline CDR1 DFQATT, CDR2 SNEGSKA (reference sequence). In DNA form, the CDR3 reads TGCAGTGTTTTAACAGATACGCAGTATTTT. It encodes CSVLTDTQYF.

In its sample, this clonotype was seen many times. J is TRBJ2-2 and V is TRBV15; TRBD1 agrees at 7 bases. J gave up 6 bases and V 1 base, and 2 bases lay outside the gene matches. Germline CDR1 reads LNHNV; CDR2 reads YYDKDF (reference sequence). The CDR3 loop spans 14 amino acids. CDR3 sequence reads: CATSRGGGSGELFF. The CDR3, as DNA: TGTGCCACCAGCAGAGGAGGGGGCTCCGGGGAGCTGTTTTTT.

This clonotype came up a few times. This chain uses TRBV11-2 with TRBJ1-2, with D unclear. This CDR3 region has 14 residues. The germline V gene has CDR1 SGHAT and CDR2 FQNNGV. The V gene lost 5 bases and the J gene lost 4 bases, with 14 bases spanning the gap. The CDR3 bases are TGTGCCAGCAGCCCGGGCGCAGGCGGCTATGGCTACACCTTC. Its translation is CASSPGAGGYGYTF.

CDR3 nucleotides: TGTGCCAGCAGTTTACTCCGAACCCGAGGGGCGCGGGTCCTCGGGAGGACGGCCGGGGAGCTGTTTTTT. Residues: CASSLLRTRGARVLGRTAGELFF. The chain employs TRBV12-3 or TRBV12-4 and TRBJ2-2, with 7 bases that match TRBD2. This CDR3 spans 23 amino acids. The V segment lost 2 bases and the J segment 6 bases; nucleotides outside the gene matches: 30.

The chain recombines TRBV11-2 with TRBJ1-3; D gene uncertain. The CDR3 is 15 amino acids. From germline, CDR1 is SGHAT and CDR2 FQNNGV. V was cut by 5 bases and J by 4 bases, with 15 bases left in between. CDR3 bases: TGTGCCAGCAGCCCCCGGCCTTCTGAGGGAAACACCATATATTTT. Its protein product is CASSPRPSEGNTIYF. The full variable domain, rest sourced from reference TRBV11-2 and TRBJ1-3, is EAGVAQSPRYKIIEKRQSVAFWCNPISGHATLYWYQQILGQGPKLLIQFQNNGVVDDSQLPKDRFSAERLKGVDSTLKIQPAKLEDSAVYLCASSPRPSEGNTIYFGEGSWLTVV.

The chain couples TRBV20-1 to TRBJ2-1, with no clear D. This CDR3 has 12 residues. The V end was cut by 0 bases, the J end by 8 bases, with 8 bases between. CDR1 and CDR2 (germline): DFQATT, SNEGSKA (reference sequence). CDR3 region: CSARDGSDEQFF. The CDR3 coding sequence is TGCAGTGCTAGAGACGGGTCGGATGAGCAGTTCTTC.

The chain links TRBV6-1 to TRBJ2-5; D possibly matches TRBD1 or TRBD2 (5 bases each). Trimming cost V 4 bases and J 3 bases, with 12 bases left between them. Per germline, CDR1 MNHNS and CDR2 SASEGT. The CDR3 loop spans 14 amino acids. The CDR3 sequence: CASSVSRGEETQYF. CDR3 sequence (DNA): TGTGCCAGCAGTGTTTCCCGAGGGGAAGAGACCCAGTACTTC.

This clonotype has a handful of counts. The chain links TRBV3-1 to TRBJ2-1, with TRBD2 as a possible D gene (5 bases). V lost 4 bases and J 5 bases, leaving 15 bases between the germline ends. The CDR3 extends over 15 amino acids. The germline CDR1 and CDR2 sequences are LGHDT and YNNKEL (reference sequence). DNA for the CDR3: TGTGCCAGCAGCCTATACGGACGGGGAGACAATGAGCAGTTCTTC. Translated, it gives CASSLYGRGDNEQFF.

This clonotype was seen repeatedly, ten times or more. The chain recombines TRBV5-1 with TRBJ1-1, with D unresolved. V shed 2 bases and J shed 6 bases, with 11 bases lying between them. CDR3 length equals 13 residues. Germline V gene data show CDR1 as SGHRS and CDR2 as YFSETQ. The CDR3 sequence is CASSFRILAEAFF. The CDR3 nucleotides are TGCGCCAGCAGCTTCAGGATCTTGGCTGAAGCTTTCTTT.

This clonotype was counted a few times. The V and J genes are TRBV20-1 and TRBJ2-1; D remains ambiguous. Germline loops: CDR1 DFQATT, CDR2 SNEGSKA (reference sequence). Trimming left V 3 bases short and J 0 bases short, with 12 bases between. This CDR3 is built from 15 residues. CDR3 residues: CSASPELSSYNEQFF. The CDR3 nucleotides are TGCAGTGCTAGCCCAGAGTTAAGCTCCTACAATGAGCAGTTCTTC.

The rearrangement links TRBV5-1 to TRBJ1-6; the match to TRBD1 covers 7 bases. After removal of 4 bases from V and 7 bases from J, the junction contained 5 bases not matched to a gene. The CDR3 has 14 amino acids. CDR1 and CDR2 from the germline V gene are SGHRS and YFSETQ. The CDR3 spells CASSGDRENSPLHF. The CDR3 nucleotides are TGCGCCAGCAGCGGCGACAGGGAGAATTCACCCCTCCACTTT.